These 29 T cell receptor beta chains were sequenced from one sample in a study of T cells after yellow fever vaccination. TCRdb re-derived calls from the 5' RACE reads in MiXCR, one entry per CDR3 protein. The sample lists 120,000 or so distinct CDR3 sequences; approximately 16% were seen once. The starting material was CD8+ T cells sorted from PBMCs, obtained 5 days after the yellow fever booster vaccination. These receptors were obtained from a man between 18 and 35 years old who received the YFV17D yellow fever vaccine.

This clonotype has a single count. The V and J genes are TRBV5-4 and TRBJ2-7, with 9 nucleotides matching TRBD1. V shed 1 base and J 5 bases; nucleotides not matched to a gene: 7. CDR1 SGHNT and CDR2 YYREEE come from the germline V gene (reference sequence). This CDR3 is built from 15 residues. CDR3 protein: CASSLFGDRVDEQYF. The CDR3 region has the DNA TGTGCCAGCAGCTTGTTTGGGGACAGGGTGGACGAGCAGTACTTC.

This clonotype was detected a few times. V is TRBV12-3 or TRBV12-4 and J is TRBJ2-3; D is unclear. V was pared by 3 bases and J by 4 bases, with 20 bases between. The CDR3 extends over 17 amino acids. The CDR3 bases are TGTGCCAGCAGTTTGACGACTCTAGTTGAGATTTCAGATACGCAGTATTTT. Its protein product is CASSLTTLVEISDTQYF.

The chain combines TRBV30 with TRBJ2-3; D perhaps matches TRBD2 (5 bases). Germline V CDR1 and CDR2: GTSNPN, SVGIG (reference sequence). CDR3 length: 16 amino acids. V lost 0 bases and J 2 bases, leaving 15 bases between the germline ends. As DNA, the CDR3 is TGTGCCTGGAGTGTGGGTCAGTGGGGAGACACAGATACGCAGTATTTT. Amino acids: CAWSVGQWGDTDTQYF.

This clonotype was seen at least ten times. The CDR3 DNA reads TGTGCCAGCAGCCACCCCGCATGGAACACTGAAGCTTTCTTT. It codes for CASSHPAWNTEAFF. V usage is TRBV3-1 and J usage is TRBJ1-1, with no clear D. Germline V gene lookup returns CDR1 LGHDT and CDR2 YNNKEL (reference sequence). The length of the CDR3 is 14 residues. With 3 bases removed from V and 1 base from J, the gap between germline ends came to 9 bases. Complete variable domain (other parts from reference TRBV3-1 and TRBJ1-1): DTAVSQTPKYLVTQMGNDKSIKCEQNLGHDTMYWYKQDSKKFLKIMFSYNNKELIINETVPNRFSPKSPDKAHLNLHINSLELGDSAVYFCASSHPAWNTEAFFGQGTRLTVV.

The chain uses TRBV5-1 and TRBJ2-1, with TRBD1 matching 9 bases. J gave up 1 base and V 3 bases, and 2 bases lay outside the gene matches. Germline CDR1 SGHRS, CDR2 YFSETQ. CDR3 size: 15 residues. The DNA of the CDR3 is TGCGCCAGCAGCTCCGGGACAGGGTCCTACAATGAGCAGTTCTTC. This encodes CASSSGTGSYNEQFF.

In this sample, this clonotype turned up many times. The CDR3 here is CASSLVGLAGENGEQFF. For the CDR3, the DNA is TGTGCCAGCAGTTTAGTGGGACTAGCGGGGGAGAATGGTGAGCAGTTCTTC. V is TRBV12-3 or TRBV12-4 and J is TRBJ2-1, with 14 bases fitting TRBD2. Germline trimming cut 1 base from V and 9 bases from J; bases unmatched to any gene: 8. The CDR3 sequence is 17 residues long.

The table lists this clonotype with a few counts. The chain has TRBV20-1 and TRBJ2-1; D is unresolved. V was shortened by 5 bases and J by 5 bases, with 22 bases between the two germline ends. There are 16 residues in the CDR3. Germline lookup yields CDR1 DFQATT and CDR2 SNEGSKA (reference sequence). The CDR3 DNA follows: TGCAGTGCTCAAAATCTCTACTACCAAGAAGACAATGAGCAGTTCTTC. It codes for CSAQNLYYQEDNEQFF.

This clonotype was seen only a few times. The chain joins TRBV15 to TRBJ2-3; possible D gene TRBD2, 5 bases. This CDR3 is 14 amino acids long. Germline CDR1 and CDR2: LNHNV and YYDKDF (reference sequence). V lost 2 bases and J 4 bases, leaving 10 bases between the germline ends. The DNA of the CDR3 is TGTGCCACCAGCAGATTGGGGAGTGCAGATACGCAGTATTTT. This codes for CATSRLGSADTQYF.

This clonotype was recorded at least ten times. The CDR3 bases are TGTGCCAGCAGCCGGGGGACAGGGAGGGACTATGGCTACACCTTC. Protein product: CASSRGTGRDYGYTF. This chain connects TRBV4-2 to TRBJ1-2; 9 nucleotides align to TRBD1. This CDR3 has 15 amino acids. Losses at the gene ends were 4 bases for V and 3 bases for J; bases not matched to a gene: 6. CDR1 and CDR2 (germline): LGHNA, YNFKEQ.

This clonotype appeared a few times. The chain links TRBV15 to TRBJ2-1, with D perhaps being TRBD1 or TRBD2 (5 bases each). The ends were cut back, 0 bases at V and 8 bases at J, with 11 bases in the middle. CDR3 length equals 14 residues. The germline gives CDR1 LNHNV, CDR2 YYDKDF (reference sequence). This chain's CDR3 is CATSRESGADEQFF. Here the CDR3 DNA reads TGTGCCACCAGCAGAGAGTCCGGGGCGGATGAGCAGTTCTTC.

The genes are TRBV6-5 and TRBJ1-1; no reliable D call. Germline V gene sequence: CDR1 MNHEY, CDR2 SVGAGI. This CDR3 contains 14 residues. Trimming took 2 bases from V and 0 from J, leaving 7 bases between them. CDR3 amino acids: CASSYGLMNTEAFF. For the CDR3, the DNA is TGTGCCAGCAGTTACGGGCTTATGAACACTGAAGCTTTCTTT.

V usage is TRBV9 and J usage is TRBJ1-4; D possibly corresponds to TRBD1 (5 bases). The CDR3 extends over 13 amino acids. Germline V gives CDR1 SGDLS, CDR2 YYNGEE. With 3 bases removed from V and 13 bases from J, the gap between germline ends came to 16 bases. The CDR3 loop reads CASSGTGGGILFF. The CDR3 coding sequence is TGTGCCAGCAGCGGGACGGGCGGGGGAATACTGTTTTTT.

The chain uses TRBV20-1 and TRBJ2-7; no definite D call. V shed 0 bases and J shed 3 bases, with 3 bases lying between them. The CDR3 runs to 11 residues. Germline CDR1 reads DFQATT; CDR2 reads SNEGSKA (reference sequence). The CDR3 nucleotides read TGCAGTGCTAGAGACAGCTACGAGCAGTACTTC. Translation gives CSARDSYEQYF.

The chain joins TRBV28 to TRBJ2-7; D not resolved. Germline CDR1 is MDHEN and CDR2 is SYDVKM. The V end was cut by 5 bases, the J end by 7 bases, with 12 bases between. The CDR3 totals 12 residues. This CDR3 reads CASSPGPAEQYV. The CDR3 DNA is TGTGCCAGCAGTCCCGGGCCAGCGGAGCAGTACGTC.

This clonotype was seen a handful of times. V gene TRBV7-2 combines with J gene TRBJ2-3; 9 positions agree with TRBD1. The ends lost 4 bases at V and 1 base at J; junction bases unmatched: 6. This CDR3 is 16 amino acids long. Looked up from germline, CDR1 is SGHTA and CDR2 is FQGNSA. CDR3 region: CASSWRGDRGTDTQYF. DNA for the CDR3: TGTGCCAGCAGCTGGAGGGGGGACAGGGGCACAGATACGCAGTATTTT. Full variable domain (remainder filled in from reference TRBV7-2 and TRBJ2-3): GAGVSQSPSNKVTEKGKDVELRCDPISGHTALYWYRQSLGQGLEFLIYFQGNSAPDKSGLPSDRFSAERTGGSVSTLTIQRTQQEDSAVYLCASSWRGDRGTDTQYFGPGTRLTVL.

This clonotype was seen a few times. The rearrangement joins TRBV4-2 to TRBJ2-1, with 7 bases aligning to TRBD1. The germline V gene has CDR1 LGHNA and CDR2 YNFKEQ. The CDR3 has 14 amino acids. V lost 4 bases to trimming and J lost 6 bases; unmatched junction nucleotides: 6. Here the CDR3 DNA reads TGTGCCAGCAGCCCACCGGGACAGAGCAATGAGCAGTTCTTC. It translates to CASSPPGQSNEQFF.

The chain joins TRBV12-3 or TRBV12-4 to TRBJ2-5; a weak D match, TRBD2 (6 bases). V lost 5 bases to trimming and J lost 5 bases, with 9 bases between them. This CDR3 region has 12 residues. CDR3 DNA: TGTGCCAGCAGTCCTCTAGCGGAGACCCAGTACTTC. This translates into CASSPLAETQYF.

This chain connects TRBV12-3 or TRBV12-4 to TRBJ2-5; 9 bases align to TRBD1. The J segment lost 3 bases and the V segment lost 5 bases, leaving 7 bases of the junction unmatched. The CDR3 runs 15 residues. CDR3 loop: CASSTQGAREETQYF. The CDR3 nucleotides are TGTGCCAGCAGTACACAGGGGGCGAGAGAAGAGACCCAGTACTTC.

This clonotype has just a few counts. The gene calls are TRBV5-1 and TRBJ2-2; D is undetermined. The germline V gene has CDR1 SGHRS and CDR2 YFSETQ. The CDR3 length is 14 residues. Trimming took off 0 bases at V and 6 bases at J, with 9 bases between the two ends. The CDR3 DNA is TGCGCCAGCAGCTTGGAACCGGGTTCCGGGGAGCTGTTTTTT. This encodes CASSLEPGSGELFF.

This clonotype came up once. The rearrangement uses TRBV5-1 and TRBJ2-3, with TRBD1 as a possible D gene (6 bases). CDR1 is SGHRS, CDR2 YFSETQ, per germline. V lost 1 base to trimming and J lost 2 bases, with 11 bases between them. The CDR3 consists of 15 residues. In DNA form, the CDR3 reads TGCGCCAGCAGCTTGAGGCAGGGGCACACAGATACGCAGTATTTT. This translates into CASSLRQGHTDTQYF.

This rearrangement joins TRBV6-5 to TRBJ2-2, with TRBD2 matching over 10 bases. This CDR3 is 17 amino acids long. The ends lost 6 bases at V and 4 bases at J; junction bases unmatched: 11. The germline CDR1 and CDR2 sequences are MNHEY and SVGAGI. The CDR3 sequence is CASSFSAGGPVTGELFF. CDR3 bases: TGTGCCAGCAGCTTCTCAGCGGGGGGGCCGGTCACCGGGGAGCTGTTTTTT.

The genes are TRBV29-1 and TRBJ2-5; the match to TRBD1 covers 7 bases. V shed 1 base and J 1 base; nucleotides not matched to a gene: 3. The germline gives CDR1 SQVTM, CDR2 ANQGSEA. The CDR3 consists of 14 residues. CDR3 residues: CSVEGRGTQETQYF. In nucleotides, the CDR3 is TGCAGCGTTGAAGGCAGGGGGACCCAAGAGACCCAGTACTTC.

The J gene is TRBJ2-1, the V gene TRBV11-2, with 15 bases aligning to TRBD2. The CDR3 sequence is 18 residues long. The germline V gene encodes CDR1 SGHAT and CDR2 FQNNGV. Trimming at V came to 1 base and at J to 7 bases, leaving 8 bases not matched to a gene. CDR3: CASSLGVWTSGGANEQFF. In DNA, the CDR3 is TGTGCCAGCAGCTTAGGAGTGTGGACTAGCGGGGGGGCTAATGAGCAGTTCTTC.

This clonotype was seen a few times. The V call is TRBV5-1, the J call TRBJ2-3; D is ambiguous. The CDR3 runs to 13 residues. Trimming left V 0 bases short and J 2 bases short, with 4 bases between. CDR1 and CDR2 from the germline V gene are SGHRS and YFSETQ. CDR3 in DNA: TGCGCCAGCAGCTTGGACCTCACAGATACGCAGTATTTT. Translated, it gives CASSLDLTDTQYF.

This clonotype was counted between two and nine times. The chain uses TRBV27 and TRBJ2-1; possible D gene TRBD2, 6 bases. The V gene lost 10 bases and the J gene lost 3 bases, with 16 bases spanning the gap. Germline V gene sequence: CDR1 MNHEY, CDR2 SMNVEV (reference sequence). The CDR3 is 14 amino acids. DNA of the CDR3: TGTGCCACCACCGGCGGGGCTAACTACAATGAGCAGTTCTTC. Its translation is CATTGGANYNEQFF.

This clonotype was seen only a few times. The CDR3 region has the DNA TGTGCCATCAGTTCAGGGGCGCAAAACACCGGGGAGCTGTTTTTT. This translates into CAISSGAQNTGELFF. The chain links TRBV10-3 to TRBJ2-2; the D gene is possibly TRBD1 (6 bases). CDR3 length: 15 residues. The V end lost 5 bases, the J end lost 2 bases, and 12 bases lay between the germline ends. Germline lookup yields CDR1 ENHRY and CDR2 SYGVKD.

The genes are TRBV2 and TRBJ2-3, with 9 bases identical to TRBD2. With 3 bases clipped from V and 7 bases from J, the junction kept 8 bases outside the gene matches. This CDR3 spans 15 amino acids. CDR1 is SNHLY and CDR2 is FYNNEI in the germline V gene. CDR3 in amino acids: CASSDFSGGRNTQYF. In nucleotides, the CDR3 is TGTGCCAGCAGTGATTTTAGCGGGGGTAGGAATACGCAGTATTTT.

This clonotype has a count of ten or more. This CDR3 is CASSLMGGAADTQYF. CDR3 DNA: TGTGCCAGCAGCTTAATGGGGGGCGCCGCAGATACGCAGTATTTT. The chain employs TRBV7-3 and TRBJ2-3, with D possibly being TRBD1 or TRBD2 (6 bases each). Trimming removed 1 base at V and 4 bases at J, with 12 bases between. The germline gives CDR1 SGHTA, CDR2 FQGTGA. The length of the CDR3 is 15 residues.

The CDR3: CASSLEGGFEQFF. The DNA for the CDR3 is TGTGCCAGCAGCTTAGAGGGGGGCTTCGAGCAGTTCTTC. This rearrangement joins TRBV7-8 to TRBJ2-1, with D possibly being TRBD1 or TRBD2 (6 bases each). The CDR3 totals 13 residues. Germline V CDR1 and CDR2: SGHVS, FQNEAQ. Trimming removed 1 base from V and 10 bases from J, with 11 bases in between.